A selection of T cell receptor beta chains follows, all from one sample in a study of PD-1 blockade in classical Hodgkin lymphoma. TCRdb keeps only in-frame clones here, not all; method: immunoSEQ multiplex PCR. Seen here are around 17,000 clones, around four fifths observed once, and the top ten hold over 6.5%. The sample was peripheral blood mononuclear cells (PBMCs). The source of these receptors is a human donor with classical Hodgkin lymphoma. Each CDR3 is given with its conserved first and last residue. D genes are given only for firm matches. For some rows the clone size is stated as once, few or many, or as a class when expanded; others skip it.

TRBJ1-5	12	TRBV28	.	.	TGTGCCAGCAGTTTAGGGATTCAGCCCCAGCATTTT	CASSLGIQPQHF
TRBJ1-4	14	TRBV25-1	.	.	TGTGCCAGCAGTGTCCCAGGAACTAATGAAAAACTGTTTTTT	CASSVPGTNEKLFF
TRBJ2-3	15	TRBV5-1	.	.	TGCGCCAGCAGACCTGACACACTTAGCACAGATACGCAGTATTTT	CASRPDTLSTDTQYF
TRBJ2-3	14	TRBV19	.	.	TGTGCCAGTGCAGGACCCTGGAACACAGATACGCAGTATTTT	CASAGPWNTDTQYF
TRBJ2-1	16	TRBV29-1	.	.	TGCAGCGTTGAAGATAAGGTTGACGGGTCCTACAATGAGCAGTTCTTC	CSVEDKVDGSYNEQFF
TRBJ2-1	16	TRBV18	.	.	TGTGCCAGCTCACCACCGGGAAAACCACCGTACAATGAGCAGTTCTTC	CASSPPGKPPYNEQFF
TRBJ1-2	14	TRBV5-6	few	TRBD1	TGTGCCAGCAGCCTCCCTGGACAGGGGGGAGGCTACACCTTC	CASSLPGQGGGYTF
TRBJ2-1	12	TRBV19	.	TRBD2	TGTGCCAGTAGTTTTCTAGCGGGAGAGCAGTTCTTC	CASSFLAGEQFF
TRBJ2-7	15	TRBV19	.	.	TGTGCCAGTACCCCCTCCACACTGAGCTCCTACGAGCAGTACTTC	CASTPSTLSSYEQYF
TRBJ2-2	15	TRBV2	.	.	TGTGCCAGCAGCGGGGACTTCCCAAACACCGGGGAGCTGTTTTTT	CASSGDFPNTGELFF
TRBJ2-7	16	TRBV7-6	.	TRBD2	TGTGCCAGCAGCTTAGCGGAGCGGGAGACAGCCTACGAGCAGTACTTC	CASSLAERETAYEQYF
TRBJ2-1	16	TRBV10-2	.	.	TGCGCCAGCAGTGGAACAGGAGCCCTTCCCGCCAATGAGCAGTTCTTC	CASSGTGALPANEQFF
TRBJ1-1	15	TRBV29-1	.	.	TGCAGCGCCCTAACCCCGGGACGCCTGAACACTGAAGCTTTCTTT	CSALTPGRLNTEAFF
TRBJ1-1	16	TRBV10-3	.	.	TGTGCCATCAGTGAGTCGATGGGAGGGAGGAACACTGAAGCTTTCTTT	CAISESMGGRNTEAFF
TRBJ2-2	17	TRBV14	.	TRBD1	TGTGCCAGCAGCTCAAACCCGGGACAGGGATACACCGGGGAGCTGTTTTTT	CASSSNPGQGYTGELFF
TRBJ1-1	14	TRBV7-9	few	.	TGTGCCAGCAGCTTAGGGGTCTCGAACACTGAAGCTTTCTTT	CASSLGVSNTEAFF
TRBJ2-5	17	TRBV2	.	TRBD2	TGTGCCAGCGGTTCCGCCGGGACTAGCGCCATACAAGAGACCCAGTACTTC	CASGSAGTSAIQETQYF
TRBJ2-1	15	TRBV6-5	few	TRBD2	TGTGCCAGCAGTTACACTAGCGGGACCTACAATGAGCAGTTCTTC	CASSYTSGTYNEQFF
TRBJ2-7	13	TRBV11-3	.	TRBD1	TGTGCCAGCAGTCGCGACAGGGTTGGGGAGCAGTACTTC	CASSRDRVGEQYF
TRBJ1-2	18	TRBV6-1	.	TRBD1	TGTGCCAGCAGTGAGTTGGGACAGTCTTTACTATCTCTACATGGCTACACCTTC	CASSELGQSLLSLHGYTF
TRBJ2-2	14	TRBV2	.	TRBD1	TGTGCCAGCAGCGGGACAGAGAACACCGGGGAGCTGTTTTTT	CASSGTENTGELFF
TRBJ2-1	15	TRBV29-1	.	.	TGCAGCGTCGCTTCGGTCACCACCTCCTACAATGAGCAGTTCTTC	CSVASVTTSYNEQFF
TRBJ1-2	14	TRBV18	.	TRBD1	TGTGCCAGCTCCCTCAACAGGGGCCTCTATGGCTACACCTTC	CASSLNRGLYGYTF
TRBJ2-3	14	TRBV4-2	.	.	TGTGCCAGCAGCCAAGATCGGGTAACAGATACGCAGTATTTT	CASSQDRVTDTQYF
TRBJ2-1	16	TRBV11-3	.	TRBD1	TGTGCCAGCAGCGCCGGACAGGGGAAACCCTACAATGAGCAGTTCTTC	CASSAGQGKPYNEQFF
TRBJ2-5	13	TRBV5-8	.	.	TGTGCCAGCAGCCCCGGAGGGGGAGAGGCCCAGTACTTC	CASSPGGGEAQYF
TRBJ1-2	15	TRBV7-2	once	TRBD1	TGTGCCAGCAGCTTAGATAACAGGGGGGTCGAAGGCTACACCTTC	CASSLDNRGVEGYTF
TRBJ2-7	13	TRBV5-3	medium-sized	.	TGTGCCAGGCGTGTGGTGGGGGGCCTGGAGCAGTACTTC	CARRVVGGLEQYF
TRBJ1-4	14	TRBV6-1	.	.	TGTGCCAGCATTCTCGACAGGCTTAATGAAAAACTGTTTTTT	CASILDRLNEKLFF
TRBJ2-5	16	TRBV7-7	few	.	TGTGCTAGCAGCTCTGGACGGACGGTTAGACAAGAGACCCAGTACTTC	CASSSGRTVRQETQYF
TRBJ2-7	11	TRBV27	.	.	TGTGCCGGATGGGGGAGCTACGAGCAGTACTTC	CAGWGSYEQYF
TRBJ1-2	14	TRBV6-6	once	.	TGTGCCAGCAGCTCGGCATCTCTGGGGTCTGGCTACACCTTC	CASSSASLGSGYTF
TRBJ2-5	13	TRBV5-6	.	.	TGTGCCAGCAGCTTCCGGGACCCCGAGACCCAGTACTTC	CASSFRDPETQYF
TRBJ2-5	13	TRBV11-2	.	.	TGTGCCAGCAGCTTATCTCTACAAGAGACCCAGTACTTC	CASSLSLQETQYF
TRBJ2-5	15	TRBV7-9	medium-sized	TRBD1	TGTGCCAGCAGCCCCCGGACAGGGGGAAAAGAGACCCAGTACTTC	CASSPRTGGKETQYF
TRBJ2-5	12	TRBV11-1	.	.	TGTGCCAGCAGCTTATACGAATCGACCCAGTACTTC	CASSLYESTQYF
TRBJ1-5	15	TRBV6-1	few	TRBD1	TGTGCCAGCAGTGAAGGCGGGACAGGGTATCAGCCCCAGCATTTT	CASSEGGTGYQPQHF
TRBJ1-3	14	TRBV10-3	.	.	TGTGCCATCAGTGGGTCAGTGTCTGGAAACACCATATATTTT	CAISGSVSGNTIYF
TRBJ2-3	14	TRBV4-1	.	TRBD2	TGCGCCAGCCGGCTAGCGGGGTCTGGGGATACGCAGTATTTT	CASRLAGSGDTQYF
TRBJ2-1	15	TRBV7-8	.	.	TGTGCCAGCAGCCAAGGGACGCCTACCTACAATGAGCAGTTCTTC	CASSQGTPTYNEQFF
TRBJ2-1	16	TRBV11-3	once	.	TGTGCCAGCAGCCCTGGCGACCGATTAGCAAGGTATGAGCAGTTCTTC	CASSPGDRLARYEQFF
TRBJ2-7	13	TRBV6-6	few	.	TGTGCCAGCACCCCAGGGACACACTACGAGCAGTACTTC	CASTPGTHYEQYF
TRBJ1-2	14	TRBV2	.	TRBD1	TGTGCCAGCAGTGAAGACAGGGGAGGATATGGCTACACCTTC	CASSEDRGGYGYTF
TRBJ1-1	12	TRBV4-1	.	.	TGCGCCAGCAGCAGAACTAACACTGAAGCTTTCTTT	CASSRTNTEAFF
TRBJ2-7	13	TRBV7-6	.	.	TGTGCCAGCAGCTTAGCGTGGGACTACGAGCAGTACTTC	CASSLAWDYEQYF
TRBJ2-5	15	TRBV27	.	TRBD1	TGTGCCAGCAGTTTAGCGGGGACAGGGGCAGAGACCCAGTACTTC	CASSLAGTGAETQYF
TRBJ1-1	16	TRBV7-9	.	.	TGTGCCAGCAGCTCGTCATCCGACAGGTTGAACACTGAAGCTTTCTTT	CASSSSSDRLNTEAFF